Listed below are T cell receptor beta chains from one sample, sequenced in a study of T cell repertoires in cytomegalovirus infection. TCRdb called the reads again in MiXCR, with one record for every CDR3 protein. The table records 650,000 to 900,000 distinct CDR3 sequences, 32% of them present only once. Antigen specificity for these receptors is unknown. The sequenced sample was cultured CD8+ T cells from PBMCs, obtained from culture after CMV antigen stimulation. These receptors all come from a human donor in good health (CMV status not recorded). Some clones in this sample may be carry-over from other donors' samples. Each CDR3 is given with its conserved first and last residue. The D gene is left open where the match is weak. Some rows mark clone size as missing; the rest say once, few, many or name a class of expanded clone.

abundance	j_gene	v_gene	d_gene	CDR3aa	CDR3nt
few	TRBJ1-2	TRBV6-6	TRBD1	CALGNRGRAVDGYTF	TGTGCGCTAGGAAACAGGGGGCGAGCTGTCGATGGCTACACCTTC
many	TRBJ1-6	TRBV12-3/TRBV12-4	-	CASSFRPGTSHYPDSPLHF	TGTGCCAGCAGTTTTCGGCCCGGGACATCGCACTATCCGGATTCACCCCTCCACTTT
few	TRBJ2-2	TRBV20-1	TRBD1	CSARQGNTGELFF	TGCAGTGCGAGACAGGGAAACACCGGGGAGCTGTTTTTT
-	TRBJ2-3	TRBV5-5	TRBD2	CASSQASGGITDTQYF	TGTGCCAGCAGCCAAGCCTCGGGGGGAATCACAGATACGCAGTATTTT
few	TRBJ1-2	TRBV2	-	CASSRYGYTF	TGTGCCAGCAGTCGGTATGGCTACACCTTC
-	TRBJ2-1	TRBV5-6	-	CASSLGQAYNEQFF	TGTGCCAGCAGCTTGGGGCAAGCCTACAATGAGCAGTTCTTC
few	TRBJ1-4	TRBV11-2	-	CASSFYAWDGSNEKLFF	TGTGCCAGCAGCTTCTACGCCTGGGACGGATCTAATGAAAAACTGTTTTTT
-	TRBJ1-2	TRBV7-9	-	CASSPSGGTAALFF	TGTGCCAGCAGCCCCTCTGGGGGGACCGCGGCACTCTTCTTC
-	TRBJ2-3	TRBV9	TRBD2	CASSVYSGGITDTQYF	TGTGCCAGCAGCGTATATAGCGGGGGGATCACAGATACGCAGTATTTT
few	TRBJ2-1	TRBV5-4	-	CASVGSSGYDEQFF	TGTGCCAGCGTGGGGTCCTCCGGTTATGATGAGCAGTTCTTC
many	TRBJ1-2	TRBV7-8	-	CASSPYGSGYTF	TGTGCCAGCAGCCCCTATGGGAGCGGCTACACCTTC
-	TRBJ2-6	TRBV6-5	TRBD1	CASSRDRGLSGTNVLTF	TGTGCCAGCAGTCGGGACAGGGGCCTCTCTGGGACCAACGTCCTGACTTTC
-	TRBJ2-5	TRBV2	-	CASSGGDSGQETQYF	TGTGCCAGCAGTGGAGGGGACTCAGGACAAGAGACCCAGTACTTC
-	TRBJ2-1	TRBV5-6	-	CASSLDGGGLSAFEQFF	TGTGCCAGCAGCTTGGACGGTGGAGGGCTATCGGCGTTTGAGCAGTTCTTC
-	TRBJ1-5	TRBV7-8	TRBD1	CASRPTGGENQPQHF	TGTGCCAGCAGACCAACAGGGGGCGAAAATCAGCCCCAGCATTTT
-	TRBJ2-1	TRBV6-1	TRBD2	CASSYGSGANEQIF	TGTGCCAGCAGTTACGGTAGCGGGGCGAATGAGCAGATCTTC
many	TRBJ2-3	TRBV7-6	-	CASREDPSTDTQYF	TGTGCCAGCAGAGAGGACCCCTCTACAGATACGCAGTATTTT